Listed here are 18 T cell receptor beta chains from one sample, sequenced in a study of CXCR3-negative and CXCR3-positive naive CD8 T cells. Whole-study findings and limits: Relative to CXCR3-negative naive cells, CXCR3-positive naive cells had more hydrophobic TRB CDR3s.

All TRB cDNA libraries came from 5' RACE performed with UMI labels. TCRdb reprocessed the 5' RACE reads, keeping one entry per CDR3 protein, no DNA. Recorded here are around 95,000 distinct CDR3 sequences; the top ten clones represent around 0.99%. Their recognized antigens are unknown. What was sequenced was naive CXCR3+ CD8+ T cells from blood. The subset was: CD45RO-CCR7+CD27+CD95- naive CD8+ T cells expressing CXCR3 (TNR3+). Receptors were obtained from a human donor in good health. Some clones in this sample may be carry-over from other donors' samples.

V is TRBV12-3 or TRBV12-4 and J is TRBJ2-2; there is no DNA to check the TCRdb D call of TRBD1. This CDR3 contains 11 residues. Here the CDR3 reads CASRAGTVMFF.

The chain joins TRBV29-1 to TRBJ1-2; the TCRdb call, TRBD1, lacks DNA for checking. Per germline, CDR1 SQVTM and CDR2 ANQGSEA. This CDR3 spans 13 amino acids. CDR3 amino acids: CSVDVKEGDGYTF. Drawing the rest from reference TRBV29-1 and TRBJ1-2, the complete variable domain is SAVISQKPSRDICQRGTSLTIQCQVDSQVTMMFWYRQQPGQSLTLIATANQGSEATYESGFVIDKFPISRPNLTFSTLTVSNMSPEDSSIYLCSVDVKEGDGYTFGSGTRLTVV.

The chain is built from TRBV24-1 and TRBJ2-2. The CDR3 consists of 14 residues. Germline V CDR1 and CDR2: KGHDR, SFDVKD. CDR3 residues: CASSDLRAPGELFF.

The gene calls are TRBV4-1 and TRBJ2-7; TCRdb's D gene call, TRBD1, goes unchecked for lack of DNA. CDR3 length: 14 residues. Germline V gene data show CDR1 as MGHRA and CDR2 as YSYEKL. The CDR3 here is CASSPGTGMYEQYF.

This chain connects TRBV11-2 to TRBJ2-1; without DNA, the TCRdb call of TRBD2 cannot be checked. Looked up from germline, CDR1 is SGHAT and CDR2 is FQNNGV. This CDR3 contains 15 residues. The CDR3 spells CASSSPGLLNNEQFF.

The rearrangement uses TRBV12-3 or TRBV12-4 and TRBJ2-1; as DNA is missing, the TRBD2 call by TCRdb cannot be tested. The CDR3 has 17 amino acids. The CDR3 loop reads CASSLAWRGAPYNEQFF.

The chain joins TRBV15 to TRBJ1-3; TCRdb selects TRBD1, and the lack of DNA leaves this call unchecked. Germline assignment: CDR1 LNHNV and CDR2 YYDKDF (reference sequence). This CDR3 contains 18 residues. The CDR3 region is CATSRDGTAASSGNTIYF.

The chain joins TRBV6-2 or TRBV6-3 to TRBJ2-2; TCRdb's D call of TRBD1 is untestable without DNA. CDR3 length: 16 amino acids. The V gene's germline CDR1 is MNHEY and CDR2 SVGEGT. The chain's CDR3 is CASSYWGVPGTGELFF.

The rearrangement uses TRBV29-1 and TRBJ2-6; no DNA is available, so the TRBD1 call from TCRdb remains unchecked. CDR3 length equals 17 residues. Germline lookup yields CDR1 SQVTM and CDR2 ANQGSEA. CDR3 sequence: CSVGARTDQPGANVLTF.

This chain uses TRBV11-2 with TRBJ2-3; TCRdb's D call, TRBD2, is unchecked because there is no DNA. CDR3 length: 18 amino acids. Germline values: CDR1 SGHAT, CDR2 FQNNGV. The CDR3 sequence is CASSYPLAGGPSTDTQYF. The entire variable domain, with the rest obtained from reference TRBV11-2 and TRBJ2-3, is as follows: EAGVAQSPRYKIIEKRQSVAFWCNPISGHATLYWYQQILGQGPKLLIQFQNNGVVDDSQLPKDRFSAERLKGVDSTLKIQPAKLEDSAVYLCASSYPLAGGPSTDTQYFGPGTRLTVL.

The chain joins TRBV11-2 to TRBJ2-3; TCRdb reports TRBD2, a call that lacks DNA to check it against. The CDR3 sequence is 13 residues long. Per germline, CDR1 SGHAT and CDR2 FQNNGV. The CDR3 region is CASSLVALGSQYF.

This sequence joins TRBV28 and TRBJ2-7; TCRdb indicates TRBD1, and absent DNA this call remains unverified. The CDR3 is made up of 15 amino acids. Germline lookup yields CDR1 MDHEN and CDR2 SYDVKM. CDR3 region: CASSFRGASSYEQYF.

V usage is TRBV7-2 and J usage is TRBJ2-2; as DNA is missing, the TRBD2 call by TCRdb cannot be tested. The CDR3 runs 17 residues. The germline V gene encodes CDR1 SGHTA and CDR2 FQGNSA. The CDR3 loop is CASSSSPWTTNTGELFF.

This chain uses TRBV28 with TRBJ2-1; TCRdb's D gene call, TRBD1, goes unchecked for lack of DNA. The CDR3 is 14 amino acids. Germline CDR1 MDHEN, CDR2 SYDVKM. CDR3 region: CASTTGPNYNEQFF.

The chain links TRBV7-9 to TRBJ2-1; the TCRdb D gene call, TRBD1, has no DNA to confirm it. The CDR3 covers 14 residues. CDR1 is SEHNR and CDR2 is FQNEAQ in the germline V gene (reference sequence). CDR3 amino acids: CASQTSGGYNEQFF.

The chain joins TRBV12-3 or TRBV12-4 to TRBJ1-2; the D call of TRBD1 rests on TCRdb alone, since no DNA is present to check it. CDR3 length: 15 residues. The CDR3 loop is CASSLGRTGFGGYTF.

The chain employs TRBV30 and TRBJ2-2; TCRdb selects TRBD1, and the lack of DNA leaves this call unchecked. The CDR3 is made up of 16 amino acids. Germline V gene data show CDR1 as GTSNPN and CDR2 as SVGIG (reference sequence). The CDR3 sequence is CAWTPRGRTNTGELFF.

The CDR3 sequence: CSVERLAGGLSYNEQFF. The J gene is TRBJ2-1, the V gene TRBV29-1; TCRdb indicates TRBD2, and absent DNA this call remains unverified. The CDR3 covers 17 residues. In germline, CDR1 is SQVTM, CDR2 ANQGSEA.